This TCR beta chain was recovered during a study of OX40 agonist ivuxolimab in advanced cancers. General study points: Expanded peripheral T-cell antigen specificity went undetermined. Nonresponders included some who also had low normalized T-cell clonal expansion. Individuals who were partial responders at 0.1-3.0 mg/kg had clonal expansion that ranked among the lowest. CD4+ and CD8+ blood T cells expanded clonally by week 6 at 0.1 to 3.0 mg/kg.

TCRdb keeps only in-frame clones here, not all; method: immunoSEQ multiplex PCR. The repertoire holds about 150,000 clones, around nine tenths seen once, with around 0.99% in the top ten. On this clone itself: The antigen remains undetermined.

Germline assignment: CDR1 MDHEN and CDR2 SYDVKM. The CDR3 loop spans 15 amino acids. V shed 6 bases and J shed 0 bases, with 12 bases lying between them. The chain couples TRBV28 to TRBJ1-3; D gene unclear. The sequenced sample was CD4+ or CD8+ T cells sorted from blood, obtained in a trial of the OX40 agonist ivuxolimab. This TCR derives from an adult with an advanced solid tumor such as melanoma, head and neck, liver or kidney cancer. The DNA for the CDR3 is TGTGCCAGCAGCCGAAGCGGAGGCTCTGGAAACACCATATATTTT. Protein sequence: CASSRSGGSGNTIYF.